A single sample is the source of the 30 T cell receptor beta chains below, sequenced in a study of control samples from healthy donors and cancer patients. This table comes from immunoSEQ multiplex PCR, and its TCRdb copy is limited to in-frame clones, with some not included. The sample comprises around 170,000 clones, approximately 92% of which are singletons, and 1.2% to 1.5% rests with the top ten. Sample: blood. Receptors originate from a man aged 25 to 40 in good health.

The chain is built from TRBV5-1 and TRBJ2-1; 8 nucleotides line up with TRBD2. Germline CDR1 SGHRS, CDR2 YFSETQ. The CDR3 loop spans 15 amino acids. The V gene end was trimmed by 4 bases and the J gene end by 3 bases; junction bases not matched to a gene: 6. Here the CDR3 DNA reads TGCGCCAGCAGCGTCGAACTAGCGGACTACAATGAGCAGTTCTTC. Translation: CASSVELADYNEQFF.

The genes are TRBV2 and TRBJ2-1; 8 bases map to TRBD1. V was pared by 3 bases and J by 4 bases, with 8 bases of the junction left unmatched. Per germline, CDR1 SNHLY and CDR2 FYNNEI. The CDR3 consists of 16 residues. As DNA, the CDR3 is TGTGCCAGCAGTGACAAGGGACAGGCGACTTACAATGAGCAGTTCTTC. This gives the protein CASSDKGQATYNEQFF. Using reference TRBV2 and TRBJ2-1 for the parts outside the CDR3, the full variable domain is EPEVTQTPSHQVTQMGQEVILRCVPISNHLYFYWYRQILGQKVEFLVSFYNNEISEKSEIFDDQFSVERPDGSNFTLKIRSTKLEDSAMYFCASSDKGQATYNEQFFGPGTRLTVL.

The count of this clone is one. The chain employs TRBV5-1 and TRBJ2-3; TRBD2 matches 13 bases. The length of the CDR3 is 17 residues. V lost 1 base, J lost 2 bases, and 4 bases stayed unmatched. The germline V gene encodes CDR1 SGHRS and CDR2 YFSETQ. CDR3 sequence (DNA): TGCGCCAGCAGCTTGTTAACTAGCGGGAGGGTCACAGATACGCAGTATTTT. This gives the protein CASSLLTSGRVTDTQYF.

This chain links TRBV10-2 with TRBJ1-3, with D unresolved. Trimming pared 3 bases from V and 8 bases from J, leaving 8 bases between. Germline CDR1 WSHSY, CDR2 SAAADI. The CDR3 consists of 12 residues. CDR3 bases: TGCGCCAGCAGTGACAAAGGTTACACCATATATTTT. It translates to CASSDKGYTIYF.

The chain is built from TRBV3-1 (or the pseudogene TRBV3-2) and TRBJ1-4; 12 nucleotides match TRBD1. Germline values: CDR1 LGHDT, CDR2 YNNKEL (reference sequence). The CDR3 is 18 residues long. With V trimmed by 4 bases and J by 6 bases, 12 bases remained unmatched. The CDR3 DNA sequence: TGTGCCAGCAGCCCCGTCCCGGGACAGGGGGCGGATGATGAAAAACTGTTTTTT. This translates into CASSPVPGQGADDEKLFF.

The chain has TRBV30 and TRBJ1-2; possibly TRBD1 for D (5 bases). With 2 bases removed from V and 6 bases from J, the gap between germline ends came to 19 bases. Germline V gene lookup returns CDR1 GTSNPN and CDR2 SVGIG (reference sequence). There are 15 residues in the CDR3. CDR3 residues: CAWSIMTGAPNGYTF. CDR3 coding DNA: TGTGCCTGGAGTATCATGACCGGGGCCCCGAATGGCTACACCTTC.

This chain uses TRBV7-2 with TRBJ2-3; D gene unclear. V shed 8 bases and J shed 5 bases, with 11 bases lying between them. This CDR3 has 12 amino acids. Germline V gives CDR1 SGHTA, CDR2 FQGNSA. CDR3 DNA: TGTGCCAGCTCCCGAAGTAGAGATACGCAGTATTTT. Amino acids: CASSRSRDTQYF.

The chain links TRBV3-1 (or the pseudogene TRBV3-2) to TRBJ1-3; D gene uncertain. Germline CDR1 reads LGHDT; CDR2 reads YNNKEL (reference sequence). Trimming took 4 bases from V and 4 from J, leaving 5 bases between them. The CDR3 runs 12 residues. As DNA, the CDR3 is TGTGCCAGCAGCCTGAGGGGAAACACCATATATTTT. Its translation: CASSLRGNTIYF.

The chain links TRBV7-2 to TRBJ1-5; D may be TRBD1 (6 bases). The CDR3 covers 17 residues. The germline V gene encodes CDR1 SGHTA and CDR2 FQGNSA. With 5 bases removed from V and 1 base from J, the gap between germline ends came to 18 bases. The CDR3 loop is CASSRARDRKSNQPQHF. Written as DNA, the CDR3 is TGTGCCAGCAGCCGCGCCCGAGACAGGAAAAGCAATCAGCCCCAGCATTTT.

The rearrangement joins TRBV29-1 to TRBJ2-1, with a possible D match to TRBD1 (6 bases). This CDR3 has 13 amino acids. The germline gives CDR1 SQVTM, CDR2 ANQGSEA. The V and J ends lost 7 bases and 7 bases respectively, with 17 bases between them. The CDR3 protein is CSGGQTAKNEQFF. The CDR3 DNA follows: TGCAGCGGTGGACAGACCGCCAAGAATGAGCAGTTCTTC.

The chain employs TRBV6-2 or TRBV6-3 and TRBJ2-1; 8 bases agree with TRBD2. CDR3 length equals 19 residues. V shed 5 bases and J 0 bases; nucleotides not matched to a gene: 15. Germline V gene lookup returns CDR1 MNHEY and CDR2 SVGEGT. Here the CDR3 reads CASSPPATGGRSSYNEQFF. The CDR3 bases are TGTGCCAGCAGTCCCCCGGCTACGGGGGGGCGGTCCTCCTACAATGAGCAGTTCTTC.

This rearrangement joins TRBV30 to TRBJ2-5; weak D call: TRBD2 (6 bases). Deletions cut 0 bases from V and 1 base from J, with 9 bases between. Germline CDR1 is GTSNPN and CDR2 is SVGIG (reference sequence). CDR3 length: 14 amino acids. This CDR3 reads CAWSVGGTQETQYF. CDR3 DNA: TGTGCCTGGAGTGTAGGAGGGACCCAAGAGACCCAGTACTTC.

This chain joins TRBV5-1 and TRBJ2-7; possibly TRBD1 for D (5 bases). In germline, CDR1 is SGHRS, CDR2 YFSETQ. The CDR3 is 15 amino acids. V was trimmed by 0 bases and J by 1 base, leaving 11 bases between them. The CDR3, as DNA: TGCGCCAGCAGCTTGGGGGGCAGGGCATCCTACGAGCAGTACTTC. Its protein product is CASSLGGRASYEQYF.

The chain recombines TRBV29-1 with TRBJ1-1; maybe TRBD1 (5 bases). CDR3 length equals 12 residues. Per germline, CDR1 SQVTM and CDR2 ANQGSEA. V was pared by 6 bases and J by 2 bases, with 10 bases between. CDR3 protein: CSVGTPNTEAFF. In DNA, the CDR3 is TGCAGCGTCGGGACCCCCAACACTGAAGCTTTCTTT.

This clone was counted a few times. The same CDR3 also results from other DNA sequences found in this sample. The gene calls are TRBV19 and TRBJ1-1, with 8 bases lining up with TRBD1. From germline, CDR1 is LNHDA and CDR2 SQIVND (reference sequence). There are 15 residues in the CDR3. Losses at the gene ends were 1 base for V and 1 base for J; bases not matched to a gene: 2. CDR3 sequence reads: CASSIGTGGNTEAFF. The CDR3 DNA sequence: TGTGCCAGTAGTATAGGAACAGGGGGGAACACTGAAGCTTTCTTT. The full variable domain, its missing parts supplied by reference TRBV19 and TRBJ1-1, is DGGITQSPKYLFRKEGQNVTLSCEQNLNHDAMYWYRQDPGQGLRLIYYSQIVNDFQKGDIAEGYSVSREKKESFPLTVTSAQKNPTAFYLCASSIGTGGNTEAFFGQGTRLTVV.

The CDR3 DNA reads as TGTGCCTGGAGTGACGGGACAGTCTACTATGGCTACACCTTC. It translates to CAWSDGTVYYGYTF. The chain carries TRBV30 and TRBJ1-2; 7 positions match TRBD1. CDR3 length equals 14 residues. J was trimmed by 3 bases and V by 1 base; bases with no gene match: 5. Germline V gene data show CDR1 as GTSNPN and CDR2 as SVGIG (reference sequence). Looking up the rest from reference TRBV30 and TRBJ1-2 gives the full variable domain: SQTIHQWPATLVQPVGSPLSLECTVEGTSNPNLYWYRQAAGRGLQLLFYSVGIGQISSEVPQNLSASRPQDRQFILSSKKLLLSDSGFYLCAWSDGTVYYGYTFGSGTRLTVV.

The chain links TRBV5-6 to TRBJ2-3; 8 bases map to TRBD1. Looked up from germline, CDR1 is SGHDT and CDR2 is YYEEEE. This CDR3 has 14 residues. V was pared by 4 bases and J by 3 bases, with 4 bases of the junction left unmatched. The CDR3 here is CASSHWTGTDTQYF. CDR3 sequence (DNA): TGTGCCAGCAGCCACTGGACAGGGACAGATACGCAGTATTTT.

This clone was recorded only once. This rearrangement joins TRBV6-5 to TRBJ2-2, with D unresolved. V lost 7 bases to trimming and J lost 4 bases, with 13 bases between them. CDR1 is MNHEY and CDR2 is SVGAGI in the germline V gene. The length of the CDR3 is 14 residues. Written as DNA, the CDR3 is TGTGCCAGCAACTCCGGCAGAGTCACCGGGGAGCTGTTTTTT. It is translated as CASNSGRVTGELFF.

This clone has a single count. The rearrangement joins TRBV7-6 to TRBJ1-6; TRBD1 might be the D (6 bases). The CDR3 extends over 16 amino acids. Between the trimmed V and J ends, which lost 5 bases and 5 bases, there was a span of 16 bases. The germline CDR1 and CDR2 sequences are SGHVS and FNYEAQ. The CDR3 region has the DNA TGTGCCAGCAGCCTCTGGGGGGCAGGGGATAATTCACCCCTCCACTTT. This codes for CASSLWGAGDNSPLHF.

The V and J genes are TRBV25-1 and TRBJ1-4, with TRBD1 matching 9 bases. V shed 3 bases, J shed 6 bases, and the junction held 5 bases outside the gene matches. The germline gives CDR1 MGHDK, CDR2 SYGVNS. The CDR3 sequence is 15 residues long. CDR3 in amino acids: CASSDTGQGYEKLFF. DNA of the CDR3: TGTGCCAGCAGTGATACGGGACAGGGTTATGAAAAACTGTTTTTT. Supplemented by reference TRBV25-1 and TRBJ1-4, the full variable domain reads EADIYQTPRYLVIGTGKKITLECSQTMGHDKMYWYQQDPGMELHLIHYSYGVNSTEKGDLSSESTVSRIRTEHFPLTLESARPSHTSQYLCASSDTGQGYEKLFFGSGTQLSVL.

The rearrangement uses TRBV6-1 and TRBJ2-4; 8 nucleotides align to TRBD1. Germline V gene lookup returns CDR1 MNHNS and CDR2 SASEGT. The trim removed 6 bases at V and 3 bases at J, leaving 16 bases unmatched. This CDR3 spans 18 amino acids. The CDR3 DNA reads as TGTGCCAGCAGGGAACGCTTGACAGGGGACGGAGTCAAAAACATTCAGTACTTC. Protein product: CASRERLTGDGVKNIQYF.

The chain employs TRBV5-4 and TRBJ1-6, with D perhaps TRBD1 (5 bases). Germline assignment: CDR1 SGHNT and CDR2 YYREEE (reference sequence). The CDR3 spans 16 residues. Trimming cost V 0 bases and J 5 bases, with 12 bases left between them. CDR3 nucleotide sequence: TGTGCCAGCAGCTTGGGCCCGGACAACAATAATTCACCCCTCCACTTT. It yields the protein CASSLGPDNNNSPLHF.

V gene TRBV30 combines with J gene TRBJ1-1; D perhaps matches TRBD1 (5 bases). V was clipped by 1 base and J by 1 base, with 7 bases between them. From germline, CDR1 is GTSNPN and CDR2 SVGIG (reference sequence). The CDR3 has 13 amino acids. DNA of the CDR3: TGTGCCTGGAGTGCGGACACGAACACTGAAGCTTTCTTT. Protein product: CAWSADTNTEAFF.

This clone appeared once. This chain links TRBV6-1 with TRBJ1-5, with D perhaps TRBD1 (5 bases). V lost 1 base, J lost 4 bases, and 11 bases lay in between. CDR3 size: 15 residues. From germline, CDR1 is MNHNS and CDR2 SASEGT. DNA of the CDR3: TGTGCCAGCAGTGAAGTTTGGGGCGCTAATCAGCCCCAGCATTTT. This codes for CASSEVWGANQPQHF.

This clone was recorded a few times. The CDR3 sequence: CASSLPGISEAFF. In nucleotides, the CDR3 is TGTGCCAGCAGCTTACCAGGGATCTCTGAAGCTTTCTTT. The chain uses TRBV7-9 and TRBJ1-1, with D possibly being TRBD1 (5 bases). In germline, CDR1 is SEHNR, CDR2 FQNEAQ (reference sequence). This CDR3 contains 13 residues. Trimming took off 2 bases at V and 6 bases at J, with 10 bases between the two ends.

The gene calls are TRBV7-6 and TRBJ1-1, with 7 positions matching TRBD1. The CDR3 contains 15 residues. CDR1 and CDR2 from the germline V gene are SGHVS and FNYEAQ. J lost 5 bases, V lost 5 bases, and 11 bases had no gene match. DNA of the CDR3: TGTGCCAGCAGCCCCGGAGGGGGCGCATATACTGAAGCTTTCTTT. Its protein is CASSPGGGAYTEAFF. The entire variable domain, with the rest obtained from reference TRBV7-6 and TRBJ1-1, is as follows: GAGVSQSPRYKVTKRGQDVALRCDPISGHVSLYWYRQALGQGPEFLTYFNYEAQQDKSGLPNDRFSAERPEGSISTLTIQRTEQRDSAMYRCASSPGGGAYTEAFFGQGTRLTVV.

The chain carries TRBV7-3 and TRBJ2-7; 7 bases agree with TRBD1. Trimming took 8 bases from V and 0 from J; bases not matched to a gene: 7. CDR1 and CDR2 (germline): SGHTA, FQGTGA. The CDR3 is made up of 14 amino acids. CDR3 DNA: TGTGCCAGCTCAGCGACAGGGAACTCCTACGAGCAGTACTTC. Translating gives CASSATGNSYEQYF. Filled out from reference TRBV7-3 and TRBJ2-7, the complete variable domain reads GAGVSQTPSNKVTEKGKYVELRCDPISGHTALYWYRQSLGQGPEFLIYFQGTGAADDSGLPNDRFFAVRPEGSVSTLKIQRTERGDSAVYLCASSATGNSYEQYFGPGTRLTVT.

This chain uses TRBV9 with TRBJ2-7; 8 nucleotides align to TRBD1. Germline CDR1 and CDR2: SGDLS and YYNGEE. CDR3 length: 13 residues. V gave up 1 base and J gave up 7 bases; unmatched junction bases: 4. The CDR3 sequence: CASSVITGGEQYF. Here the CDR3 DNA reads TGTGCCAGCAGCGTAATCACAGGGGGAGAGCAGTACTTC.

The chain employs TRBV15 and TRBJ2-5; 14 nucleotides agree with TRBD2. With 0 bases clipped from V and 5 bases from J, the junction kept 5 bases outside the gene matches. The germline gives CDR1 LNHNV, CDR2 YYDKDF (reference sequence). This CDR3 is built from 17 residues. This CDR3 is CATSRETSGGARETQYF. The DNA of the CDR3 is TGTGCCACCAGCAGAGAGACTAGCGGGGGGGCTCGGGAGACCCAGTACTTC.

The V and J genes are TRBV25-1 and TRBJ1-1; D is unclear. V lost 7 bases and J 1 base, leaving 10 bases between the germline ends. The CDR3 consists of 13 residues. CDR1 is MGHDK and CDR2 is SYGVNS in the germline V gene. This CDR3 is CASIPAWNTEAFF. The CDR3, as DNA: TGTGCCAGCATCCCGGCCTGGAACACTGAAGCTTTCTTT.